This is a list of T cell receptor beta chains from one sample in a study of T-cell memory formation after mild COVID-19. TCRdb re-called the 5' RACE reads through MiXCR, storing one row per CDR3 protein. The profile covers under 300,000 distinct CDR3 sequences, with roughly 18% appearing a single time and 20% to 25% taken by the ten largest. The sequenced material came from PBMCs or a T cell subset sorted from them (not recorded which). The source is a man aged 18 to 29 who had mild COVID-19 (a few samples of this study predate the infection). Cell type and time point are not known. The CDR3 runs from the conserved cysteine through the conserved F or W. A D gene is named only where the DNA matches it firmly. The listing skips clone size in some rows; elsewhere it reads once, few, many or a size class.

cdr3_aa cdr3_nt clone_size j_call v_call d_call
CASTFAGLGRETQYF TGTGCCAGCACCTTTGCGGGTCTGGGGAGGGAGACCCAGTACTTC few TRBJ2-5 TRBV3-1 -
CASSAGHKNTGELFF TGTGCCAGCAGCGCCGGACACAAGAACACCGGGGAGCTGTTTTTT once TRBJ2-2 TRBV9 -
CASSHDRASDTQYF TGTGCCAGCAGCCACGACAGGGCCTCAGATACGCAGTATTTT - TRBJ2-3 TRBV5-4 TRBD1
CASSRTGLKEKLFF TGCGCCAGCAGCCGAACGGGACTAAAAGAAAAACTGTTTTTT few TRBJ1-4 TRBV4-1 -
CASSFSGLGSPLHF TGTGCCAGCAGTTTCTCCGGTTTGGGTTCACCCCTCCACTTT few TRBJ1-6 TRBV12-3/TRBV12-4 -
CASSELVLDIQYF TGTGCCAGCAGTGAACTGGTTCTGGACATTCAGTACTTC - TRBJ2-4 TRBV2 -
CSAGLAGGGEQFF TGCAGTGCTGGACTAGCGGGGGGCGGGGAGCAGTTCTTC few TRBJ2-1 TRBV20-1 TRBD2
CASSTVGDYEQYF TGTGCCAGTAGCACCGTGGGCGACTACGAGCAGTACTTC - TRBJ2-7 TRBV19 -
CASSLGPVSGNTIYF TGTGCCAGCAGCTTAGGACCCGTTTCTGGAAACACCATATATTTT few TRBJ1-3 TRBV13 -
CASSLRPNEKLFF TGTGCCAGCAGTCTACGACCTAATGAAAAACTGTTTTTT - TRBJ1-4 TRBV6-5 -
CATSDPSQAGADTQYF TGTGCCACCAGTGATCCCAGCCAGGCGGGTGCAGATACGCAGTATTTT few TRBJ2-3 TRBV24-1 -
CASSGRGDQETQYF TGTGCCAGCAGTGGACGGGGGGACCAAGAGACCCAGTACTTC few TRBJ2-5 TRBV6-2/TRBV6-3 TRBD2
CASSLVWFQSSGNTIYF TGTGCCAGCAGCTTAGTCTGGTTCCAGAGCTCTGGAAACACCATATATTTT few TRBJ1-3 TRBV7-2 -
CASSRLRDTAYEQYF TGTGCCAGCAGCCGGCTCAGGGACACTGCCTACGAGCAGTACTTC few TRBJ2-7 TRBV6-5 -
CASRSTSGGWGTQYF TGTGCCAGCAGGTCAACTAGCGGGGGCTGGGGGACCCAGTACTTC many TRBJ2-5 TRBV5-6 TRBD2
CATSSSGVYNEQFF TGTGCCACCAGCAGTTCAGGGGTTTACAATGAGCAGTTCTTC - TRBJ2-1 TRBV15 -
CASRLSHREFDQPQHF TGTGCCAGCAGACTTAGTCACAGGGAATTCGATCAGCCCCAGCATTTT - TRBJ1-5 TRBV7-8 -
CASRESGANVLTF TGCGCCAGCAGGGAGTCCGGGGCCAACGTCCTGACTTTC - TRBJ2-6 TRBV4-1 -
CASSQGTSGGTGELFF TGTGCCAGCAGTCAGGGGACTAGCGGGGGGACCGGGGAGCTGTTTTTT - TRBJ2-2 TRBV12-3/TRBV12-4 TRBD2
CASSLALRENTEAFF TGCGCCAGCAGCTTGGCTCTTAGGGAAAACACTGAAGCTTTCTTT - TRBJ1-1 TRBV5-1 -
CAISPGGAGGADTQYF TGTGCCATCAGCCCCGGCGGAGCTGGTGGGGCAGATACGCAGTATTTT - TRBJ2-3 TRBV10-3 -
CASSLGQASYYGYTF TGTGCCAGCAGTCTAGGACAGGCCTCTTACTATGGCTACACCTTC - TRBJ1-2 TRBV12-3/TRBV12-4 TRBD1
CATTSWGVQADTQYF TGTGCCACTACCTCTTGGGGGGTTCAAGCAGATACGCAGTATTTT few TRBJ2-3 TRBV12-3/TRBV12-4 -
CASSFLRGSSYEQYF TGTGCCAGCAGTTTCTTAAGGGGGAGCTCCTACGAGCAGTACTTC - TRBJ2-7 TRBV6-2/TRBV6-3 -
CASSYPGRAGYTF TGTGCCAGCAGCTACCCAGGGCGCGCTGGCTACACCTTC - TRBJ1-2 TRBV7-2 -
CASSELSTGGETQYF TGTGCCAGCAGCGAACTATCGACAGGGGGAGAGACCCAGTACTTC - TRBJ2-5 TRBV9 TRBD1
CAIKYSGGAEHEQFF TGTGCCATCAAGTATAGCGGGGGGGCCGAGCATGAGCAGTTCTTC - TRBJ2-1 TRBV10-3 TRBD2